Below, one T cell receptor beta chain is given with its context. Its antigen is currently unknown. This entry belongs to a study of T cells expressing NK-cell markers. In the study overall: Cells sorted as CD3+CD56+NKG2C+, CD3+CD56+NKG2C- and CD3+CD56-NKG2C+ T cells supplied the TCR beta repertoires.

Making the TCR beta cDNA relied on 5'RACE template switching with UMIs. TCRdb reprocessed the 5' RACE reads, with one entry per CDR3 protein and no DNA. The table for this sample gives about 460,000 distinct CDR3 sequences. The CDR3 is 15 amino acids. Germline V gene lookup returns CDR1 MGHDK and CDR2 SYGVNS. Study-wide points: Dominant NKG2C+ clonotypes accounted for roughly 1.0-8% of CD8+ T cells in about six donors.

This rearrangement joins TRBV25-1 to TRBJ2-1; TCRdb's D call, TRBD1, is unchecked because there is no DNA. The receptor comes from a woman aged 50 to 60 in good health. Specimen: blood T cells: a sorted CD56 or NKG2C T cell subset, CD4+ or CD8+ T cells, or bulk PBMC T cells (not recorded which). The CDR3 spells CASSDALLGRNEQFF.